The table lists the clone carrying this TCR beta chain with a few counts. This specimen belongs to a study of beta chain features in type 1 diabetes. Investigators reverse transcribed all isolated RNA, so they sequenced expressed TCRB transcripts. Clones were read by immunoSEQ multiplex PCR, and TCRdb kept only the in-frame ones, dropping some. The data show about 900,000 clones, roughly 16% seen once. CDR1 and CDR2 from the germline V gene are LNHNV and YYDKDF (reference sequence). V lost 0 bases and J 8 bases, leaving 8 bases between the germline ends. This CDR3 has 14 residues. The TCR originated in a woman aged 18-30 years in good health. The sequenced sample was naive CD4+ T cells from blood. V gene TRBV15 combines with J gene TRBJ2-6; D uncertain. DNA for the CDR3: TGTGCCACCAGCAGAGAAAAGTTTACCAACGTCCTGACTTTC. It translates to CATSREKFTNVLTF.